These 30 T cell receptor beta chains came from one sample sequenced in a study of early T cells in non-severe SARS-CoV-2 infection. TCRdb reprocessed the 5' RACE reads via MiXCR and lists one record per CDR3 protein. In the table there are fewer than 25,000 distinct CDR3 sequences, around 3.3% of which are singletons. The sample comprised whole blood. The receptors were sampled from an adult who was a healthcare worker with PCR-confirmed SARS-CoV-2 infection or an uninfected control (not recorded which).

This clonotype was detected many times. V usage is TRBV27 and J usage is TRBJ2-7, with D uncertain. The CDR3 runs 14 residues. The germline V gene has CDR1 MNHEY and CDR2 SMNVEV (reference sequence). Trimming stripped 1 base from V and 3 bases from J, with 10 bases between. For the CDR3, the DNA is TGTGCCAGCAGTTTATGGCCCGATAGCTACGAGCAGTACTTC. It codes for CASSLWPDSYEQYF.

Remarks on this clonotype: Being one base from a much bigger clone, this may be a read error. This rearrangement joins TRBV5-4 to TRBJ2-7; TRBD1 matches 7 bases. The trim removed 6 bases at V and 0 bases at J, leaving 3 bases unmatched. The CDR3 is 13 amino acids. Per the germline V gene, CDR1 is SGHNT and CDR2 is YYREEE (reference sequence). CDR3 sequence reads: CASTRDSSYEQYF. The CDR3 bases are TGTGCCAGCACCCGGGACAGCTCCTACGAGCAGTACTTC.

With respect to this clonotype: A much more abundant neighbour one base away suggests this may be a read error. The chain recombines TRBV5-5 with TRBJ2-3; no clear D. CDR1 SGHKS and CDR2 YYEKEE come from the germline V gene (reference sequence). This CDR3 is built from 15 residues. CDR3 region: CAGSFQTFSTDTQYF. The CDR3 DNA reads TGTGCCGGCAGCTTTCAGACCTTCAGCACAGATACGCAGTATTTT.

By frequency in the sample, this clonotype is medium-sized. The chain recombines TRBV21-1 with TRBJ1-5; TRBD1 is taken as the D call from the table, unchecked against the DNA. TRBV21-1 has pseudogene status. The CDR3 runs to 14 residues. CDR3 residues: CASSEGTENQPQHF. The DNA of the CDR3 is TGTGCCAGCAGCGAAGGGACAGAGAATCAGCCCCAGCATTTT.

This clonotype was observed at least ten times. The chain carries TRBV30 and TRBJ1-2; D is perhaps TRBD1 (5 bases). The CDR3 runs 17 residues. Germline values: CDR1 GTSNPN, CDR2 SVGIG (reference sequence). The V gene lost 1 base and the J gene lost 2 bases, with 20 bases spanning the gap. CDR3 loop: CAWSGGLFAETNYGYTF. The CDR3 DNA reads TGTGCCTGGAGTGGGGGCCTCTTTGCAGAGACAAACTATGGCTACACCTTC. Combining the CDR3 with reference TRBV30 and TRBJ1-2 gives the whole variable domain SQTIHQWPATLVQPVGSPLSLECTVEGTSNPNLYWYRQAAGRGLQLLFYSVGIGQISSEVPQNLSASRPQDRQFILSSKKLLLSDSGFYLCAWSGGLFAETNYGYTFGSGTRLTVV.

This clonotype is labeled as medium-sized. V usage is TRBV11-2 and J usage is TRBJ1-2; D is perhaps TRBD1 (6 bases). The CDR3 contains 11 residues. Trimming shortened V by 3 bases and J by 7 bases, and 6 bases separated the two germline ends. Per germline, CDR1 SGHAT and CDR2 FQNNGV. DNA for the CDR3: TGTGCCAGCAGCTTCAGGGGTGGCTACACCTTC. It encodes CASSFRGGYTF.

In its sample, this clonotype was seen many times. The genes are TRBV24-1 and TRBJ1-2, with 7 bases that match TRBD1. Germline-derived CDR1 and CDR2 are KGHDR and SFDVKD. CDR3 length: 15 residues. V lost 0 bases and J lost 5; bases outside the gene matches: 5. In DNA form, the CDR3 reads TGTGCCACCAGTGATTTGCGCCCAGGGGGGTATGGCTACACCTTC. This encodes CATSDLRPGGYGYTF.

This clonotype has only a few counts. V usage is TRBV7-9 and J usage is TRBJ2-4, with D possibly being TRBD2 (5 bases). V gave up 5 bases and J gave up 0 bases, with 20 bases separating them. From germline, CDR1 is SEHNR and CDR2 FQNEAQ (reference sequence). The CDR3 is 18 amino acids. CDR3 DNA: TGTGCCAGCAGCGCGGGCCGTTCCGACGTTATAGCCAAAAACATTCAGTACTTC. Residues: CASSAGRSDVIAKNIQYF.

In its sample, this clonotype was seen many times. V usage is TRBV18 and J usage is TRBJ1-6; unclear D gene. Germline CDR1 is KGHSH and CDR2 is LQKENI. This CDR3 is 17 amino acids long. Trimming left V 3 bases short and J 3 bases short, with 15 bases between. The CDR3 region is CASSPRAAESYNSPLHF. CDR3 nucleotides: TGTGCCAGCTCACCGAGGGCGGCAGAAAGCTATAATTCACCCCTCCACTTT.

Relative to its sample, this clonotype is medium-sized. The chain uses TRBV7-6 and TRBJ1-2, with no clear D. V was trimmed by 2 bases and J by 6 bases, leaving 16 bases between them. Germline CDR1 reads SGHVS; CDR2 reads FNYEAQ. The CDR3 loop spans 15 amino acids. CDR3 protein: CASSLSVWGNDGYTF. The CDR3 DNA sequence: TGTGCCAGCAGCTTATCAGTGTGGGGAAACGATGGCTACACCTTC. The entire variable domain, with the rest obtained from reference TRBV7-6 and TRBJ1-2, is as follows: GAGVSQSPRYKVTKRGQDVALRCDPISGHVSLYWYRQALGQGPEFLTYFNYEAQQDKSGLPNDRFSAERPEGSISTLTIQRTEQRDSAMYRCASSLSVWGNDGYTFGSGTRLTVV.

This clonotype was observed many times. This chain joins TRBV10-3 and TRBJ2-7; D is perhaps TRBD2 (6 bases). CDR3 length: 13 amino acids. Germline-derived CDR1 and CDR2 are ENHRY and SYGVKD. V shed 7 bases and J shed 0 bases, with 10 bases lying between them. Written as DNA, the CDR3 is TGTGCCATCATGGGGGGTAACTCCTACGAGCAGTACTTC. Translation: CAIMGGNSYEQYF.

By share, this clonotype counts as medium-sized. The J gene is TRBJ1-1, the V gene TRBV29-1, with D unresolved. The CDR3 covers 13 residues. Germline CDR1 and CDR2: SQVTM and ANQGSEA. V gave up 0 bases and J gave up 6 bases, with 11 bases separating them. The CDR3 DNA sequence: TGCAGCGTTGAAGACCCCCCTCGCCCTGAAGCTTTCTTT. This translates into CSVEDPPRPEAFF.

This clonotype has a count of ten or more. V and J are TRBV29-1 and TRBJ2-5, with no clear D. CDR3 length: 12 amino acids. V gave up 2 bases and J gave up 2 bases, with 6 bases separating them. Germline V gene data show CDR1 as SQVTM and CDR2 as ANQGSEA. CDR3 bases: TGCAGCGTTGAAAGGCGACAAGAGACCCAGTACTTC. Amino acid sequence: CSVERRQETQYF. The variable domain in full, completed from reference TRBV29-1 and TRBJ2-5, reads SAVISQKPSRDICQRGTSLTIQCQVDSQVTMMFWYRQQPGQSLTLIATANQGSEATYESGFVIDKFPISRPNLTFSTLTVSNMSPEDSSIYLCSVERRQETQYFGPGTRLLVL.

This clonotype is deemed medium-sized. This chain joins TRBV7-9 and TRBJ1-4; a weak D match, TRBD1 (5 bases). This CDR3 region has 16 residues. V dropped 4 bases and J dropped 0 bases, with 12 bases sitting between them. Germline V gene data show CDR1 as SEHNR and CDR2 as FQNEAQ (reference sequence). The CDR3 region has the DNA TGTGCCAGCAGCTACAGACAGTCTGCAACTAATGAAAAACTGTTTTTT. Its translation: CASSYRQSATNEKLFF.

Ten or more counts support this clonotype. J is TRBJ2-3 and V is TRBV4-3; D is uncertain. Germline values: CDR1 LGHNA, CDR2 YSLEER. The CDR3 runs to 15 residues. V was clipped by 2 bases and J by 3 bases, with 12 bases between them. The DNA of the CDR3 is TGCGCCAGCAGCCAATGGGGTGGATGGACAGATACGCAGTATTTT. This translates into CASSQWGGWTDTQYF.

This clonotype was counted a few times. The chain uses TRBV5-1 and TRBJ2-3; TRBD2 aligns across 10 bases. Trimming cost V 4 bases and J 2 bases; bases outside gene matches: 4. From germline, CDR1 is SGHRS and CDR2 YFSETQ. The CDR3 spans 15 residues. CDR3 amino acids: CASSLTSGVTDTQYF. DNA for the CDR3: TGCGCCAGCAGCCTTACTAGCGGGGTCACAGATACGCAGTATTTT.

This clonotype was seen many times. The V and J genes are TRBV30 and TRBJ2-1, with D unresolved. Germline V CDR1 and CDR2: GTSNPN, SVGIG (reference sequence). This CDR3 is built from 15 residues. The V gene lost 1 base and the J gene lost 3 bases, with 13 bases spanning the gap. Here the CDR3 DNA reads TGTGCCTGGAGTGAGAACCTCATCAACTACAATGAGCAGTTCTTC. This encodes CAWSENLINYNEQFF. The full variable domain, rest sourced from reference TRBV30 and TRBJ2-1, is SQTIHQWPATLVQPVGSPLSLECTVEGTSNPNLYWYRQAAGRGLQLLFYSVGIGQISSEVPQNLSASRPQDRQFILSSKKLLLSDSGFYLCAWSENLINYNEQFFGPGTRLTVL.

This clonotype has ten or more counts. The CDR3 protein is CASSHGQGLNTEAFF. The CDR3 DNA reads as TGTGCCAGCTCTCACGGACAGGGGCTTAACACTGAAGCTTTCTTT. The chain joins TRBV18 to TRBJ1-1, with 9 bases fitting TRBD1. There are 15 residues in the CDR3. The V segment lost 6 bases and the J segment 2 bases; nucleotides outside the gene matches: 7. Germline CDR1 is KGHSH and CDR2 is LQKENI.

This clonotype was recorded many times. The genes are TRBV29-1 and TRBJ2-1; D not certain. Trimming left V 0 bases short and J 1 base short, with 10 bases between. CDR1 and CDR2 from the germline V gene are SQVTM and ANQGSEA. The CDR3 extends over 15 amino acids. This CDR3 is CSVEDFWGSYNEQFF. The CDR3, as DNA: TGCAGCGTTGAAGATTTCTGGGGATCCTACAATGAGCAGTTCTTC.

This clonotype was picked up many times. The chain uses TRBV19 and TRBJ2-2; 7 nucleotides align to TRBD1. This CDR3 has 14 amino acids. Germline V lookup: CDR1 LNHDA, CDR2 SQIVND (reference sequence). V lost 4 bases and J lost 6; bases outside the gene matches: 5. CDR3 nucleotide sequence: TGTGCCAGTAGTAAGACAGGGTGGGCCGGGGAGCTGTTTTTT. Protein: CASSKTGWAGELFF.

CDR3 nucleotides: TGCGCCAGCAGCCCCTTGACAAATTACCAAGAGACCCAGTACTTC. Its translation is CASSPLTNYQETQYF. This chain links TRBV5-1 with TRBJ2-5, with no clear D. With 4 bases removed from V and 0 bases from J, the gap between germline ends came to 13 bases. The CDR3 consists of 15 residues. The V gene's germline CDR1 is SGHRS and CDR2 YFSETQ.

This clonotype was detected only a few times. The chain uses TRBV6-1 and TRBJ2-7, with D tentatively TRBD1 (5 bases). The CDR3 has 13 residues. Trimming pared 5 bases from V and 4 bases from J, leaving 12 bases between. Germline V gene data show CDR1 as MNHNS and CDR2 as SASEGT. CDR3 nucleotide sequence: TGTGCCAGCAGTCAGACAGCTTATTACGAGCAGTACTTC. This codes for CASSQTAYYEQYF.

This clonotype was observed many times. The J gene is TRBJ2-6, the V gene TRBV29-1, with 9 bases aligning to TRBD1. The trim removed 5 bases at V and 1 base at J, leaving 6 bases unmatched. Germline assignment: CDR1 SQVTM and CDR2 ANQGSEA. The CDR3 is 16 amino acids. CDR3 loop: CSVPGQGSSGANVLTF. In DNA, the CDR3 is TGCAGCGTTCCGGGACAGGGAAGTTCTGGGGCCAACGTCCTGACTTTC.

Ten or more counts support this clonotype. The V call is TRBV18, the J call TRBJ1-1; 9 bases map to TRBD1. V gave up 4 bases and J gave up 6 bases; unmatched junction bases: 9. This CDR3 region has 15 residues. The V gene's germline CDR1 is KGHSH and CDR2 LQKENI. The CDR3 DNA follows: TGTGCCAGCTCACAAATCGACGGACAGGGGTCTGAAGCTTTCTTT. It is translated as CASSQIDGQGSEAFF.

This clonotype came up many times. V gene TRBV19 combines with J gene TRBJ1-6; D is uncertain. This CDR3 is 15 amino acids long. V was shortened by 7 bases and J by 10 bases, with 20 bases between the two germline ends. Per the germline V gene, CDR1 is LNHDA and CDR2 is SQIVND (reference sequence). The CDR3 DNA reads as TGTGCCAGTACGGTCAGCACCTCTCCAGGATCACCCCTCCACTTT. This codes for CASTVSTSPGSPLHF.

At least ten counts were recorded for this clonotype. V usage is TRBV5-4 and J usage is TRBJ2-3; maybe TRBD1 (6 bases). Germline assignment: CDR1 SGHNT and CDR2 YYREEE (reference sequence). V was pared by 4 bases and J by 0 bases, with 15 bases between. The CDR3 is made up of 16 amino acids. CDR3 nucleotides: TGTGCCAGCAGCCGGAAAGTGGGGGCGAGCACAGATACGCAGTATTTT. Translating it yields CASSRKVGASTDTQYF.

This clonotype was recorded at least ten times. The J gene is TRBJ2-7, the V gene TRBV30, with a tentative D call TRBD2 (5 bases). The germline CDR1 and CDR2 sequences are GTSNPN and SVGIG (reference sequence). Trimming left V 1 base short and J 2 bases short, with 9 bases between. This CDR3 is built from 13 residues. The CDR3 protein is CAWSAGSAYEQYF. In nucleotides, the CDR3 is TGTGCCTGGAGTGCGGGGAGTGCCTACGAGCAGTACTTC.

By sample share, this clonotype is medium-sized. The chain's CDR3 is CSAREGAGTFSYEQYF. CDR3 in DNA: TGCAGTGCTAGAGAGGGTGCCGGGACCTTCTCCTACGAGCAGTACTTC. The chain has TRBV20-1 and TRBJ2-7; D could derive from TRBD1 or TRBD2 (5 bases each). CDR1 and CDR2 from the germline V gene are DFQATT and SNEGSKA (reference sequence). V gave up 0 bases and J gave up 0 bases, with 15 bases separating them. This CDR3 comprises 16 residues.

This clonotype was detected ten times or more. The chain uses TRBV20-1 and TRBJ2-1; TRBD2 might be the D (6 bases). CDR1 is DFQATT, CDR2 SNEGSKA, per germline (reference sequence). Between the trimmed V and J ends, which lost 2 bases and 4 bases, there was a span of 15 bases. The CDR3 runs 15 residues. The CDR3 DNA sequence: TGCAGTGCTAGAACCGGGAGCGGGCATTACAATGAGCAGTTCTTC. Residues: CSARTGSGHYNEQFF.

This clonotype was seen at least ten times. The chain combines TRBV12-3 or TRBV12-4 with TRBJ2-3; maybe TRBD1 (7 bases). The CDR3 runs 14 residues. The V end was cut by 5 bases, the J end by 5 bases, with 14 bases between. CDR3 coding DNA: TGTGCCAGCAGTAGGAGGGGGCGGAGAGATACGCAGTATTTT. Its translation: CASSRRGRRDTQYF.